This TCR beta chain is drawn from a study of a mutant IDH1 vaccine in newly diagnosed glioma. About the research overall: Previous treatment comprised radiotherapy, temozolomide, or both, mostly both. Study findings and constraints: Immune responses induced by vaccination arose in around 93% of the patients. Changes in top peripheral clonotypes did not appear linked to pseudoprogression.

The sample's time point: week 35, safety follow-up. Vaccination used 300 ug of mutant IDH1 20-mer peptide per dose, with topical imiquimod. Eight vaccine doses were administered to patients at weeks 1, 3, 5, 7, 11, 15, 19 and 23. The assay was immunoSEQ multiplex PCR, and TCRdb's table has in-frame clones only and misses some. The top ten hold 6% to 9.5% of the sample, which has under 35,000 clones, around 80% seen once. In regard to this clone: The antigen is unknown.

The CDR3 contains 14 residues. CDR1 is LNHDA, CDR2 SQIVND, per germline (reference sequence). Trimming cost V 4 bases and J 7 bases; bases outside gene matches: 8. The chain links TRBV19 to TRBJ1-1; 8 bases map to TRBD1. Sequenced here: PBMCs, sampled from a glioma patient whose treatment included an IDH1 peptide vaccine. The TCR comes from a man aged 50 to 60 with glioma. The CDR3 nucleotides read TGTGCCAGTAGTACCGGGACAGGAGAGGGTGAAGCTTTCTTT. Its translation: CASSTGTGEGEAFF.